Listed below are T cell receptor beta chains from one sample, sequenced in a study of T cell clones after liver transplantation. Sequencing used immunoSEQ multiplex PCR; TCRdb keeps in-frame clones, though not all of them. The table lists 55,000 or so clones, about two thirds of them singletons, with approximately 15% in the top ten. The source material was CD4+ T cells from blood, sampled before liver transplant. The origin of the receptors is a human donor who received a liver transplant. Each CDR3 is given with its conserved first and last residue. D genes are given only for firm matches. Size is stated for part of the rows, as once, few or many counts, or as a class when the clone is expanded.

clone_size,j_call,cdr3_length,d_call,v_call,cdr3_nt,cdr3_aa
once,TRBJ1-4,16,NA,TRBV5-6,TGTGCCAGCAGCTTGCTGTCCCGGGACATAAATGAAAAACTGTTTTTT,CASSLLSRDINEKLFF
NA,TRBJ1-4,16,TRBD1,TRBV7-8,TGTGCCAGCAGCTTAGGTGGGACAGGGAATAATGAAAAACTGTTTTTT,CASSLGGTGNNEKLFF
few,TRBJ1-2,12,NA,TRBV28,TGTGCCAGCAGTTCCCGGAACTATGGCTACACCTTC,CASSSRNYGYTF
NA,TRBJ2-5,15,TRBD2,TRBV25-1,TGTGCCAGCAGTACTAGCGGGGGGGCCAGGGAGACCCAGTACTTC,CASSTSGGARETQYF
many,TRBJ2-7,14,TRBD1,TRBV7-2,TGTGCCAGCAGCCGTGACAGGGGGCCCTACGAGCAGTACTTC,CASSRDRGPYEQYF
NA,TRBJ1-6,15,NA,TRBV6-1,TGTGCCAGCAGTGAAGAGAAGGCAGGGTATACCCCCCTCCACTTT,CASSEEKAGYTPLHF
NA,TRBJ2-3,13,NA,TRBV6-1,TGTGCCAGCACTCCACATAAAACAGATACGCAGTATTTT,CASTPHKTDTQYF
NA,TRBJ2-4,16,NA,TRBV6-1,TGTGCCAGCAGTGAAGCCCCAAGAGGGGCCAAAAACATTCAGTACTTC,CASSEAPRGAKNIQYF
NA,TRBJ2-1,17,NA,TRBV5-8,TGTGCCAGCAGCTTGGAGTCCAGGGCCTACTCCTACAATGAGCAGTTCTTC,CASSLESRAYSYNEQFF
few,TRBJ1-5,15,NA,TRBV7-2,TGTGCCAGCAGCTTAGCCGGCGGGGGGGGACAGCCCCAGCATTTT,CASSLAGGGGQPQHF
NA,TRBJ1-6,14,TRBD1,TRBV30,TGTGCCTGGAGTGAGGGACAGCTTAATTCACCCCTCCACTTT,CAWSEGQLNSPLHF
NA,TRBJ1-5,17,TRBD1,TRBV4-1,TGCGCCAGCAGCCAAGGCCGTCCGGGACAGGTAAATCAGCCCCAGCATTTT,CASSQGRPGQVNQPQHF
NA,TRBJ1-2,14,TRBD1,TRBV5-4,TGTGCCAGCAGCTTGCGGACAGGGCTCTATGGCTACACCTTC,CASSLRTGLYGYTF
NA,TRBJ2-3,16,TRBD2,TRBV6-6,TGTGCCAGCAGTCCAACTAGCGGGGGGGCCGTAGATACGCAGTATTTT,CASSPTSGGAVDTQYF
NA,TRBJ1-6,18,NA,TRBV7-2,TGTGCCAGCAGCTCTCCGGCTGGGTTTGGACAGTATAATTCACCCCTCCACTTT,CASSSPAGFGQYNSPLHF
NA,TRBJ2-3,13,NA,TRBV7-3,TGTGCCAGCAGCGTTTCTCACGGGGATACGCAGTATTTT,CASSVSHGDTQYF